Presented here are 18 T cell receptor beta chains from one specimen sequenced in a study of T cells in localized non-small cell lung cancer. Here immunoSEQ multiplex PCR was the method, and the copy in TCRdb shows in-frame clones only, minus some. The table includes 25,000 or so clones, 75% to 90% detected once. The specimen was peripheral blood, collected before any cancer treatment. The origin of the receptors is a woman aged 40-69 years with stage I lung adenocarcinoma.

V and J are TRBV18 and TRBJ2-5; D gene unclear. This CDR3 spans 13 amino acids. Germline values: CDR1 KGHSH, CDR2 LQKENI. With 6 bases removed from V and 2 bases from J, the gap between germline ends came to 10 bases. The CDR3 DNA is TGTGCCAGCTCCCCTAACCTTCAAGAGACCCAGTACTTC. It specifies CASSPNLQETQYF.

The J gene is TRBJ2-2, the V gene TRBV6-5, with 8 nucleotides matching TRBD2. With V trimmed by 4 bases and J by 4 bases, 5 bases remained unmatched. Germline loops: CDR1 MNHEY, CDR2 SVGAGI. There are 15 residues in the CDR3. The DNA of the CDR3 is TGTGCCAGCAGTTCCTCGGGGGGGCGCACCGGGGAGCTGTTTTTT. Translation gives CASSSSGGRTGELFF.

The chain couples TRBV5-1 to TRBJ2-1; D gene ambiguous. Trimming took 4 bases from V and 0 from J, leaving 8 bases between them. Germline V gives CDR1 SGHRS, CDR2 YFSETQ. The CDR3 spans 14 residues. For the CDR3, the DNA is TGCGCCAGCAGCCGGGCGAGCTCCTACAATGAGCAGTTCTTC. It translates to CASSRASSYNEQFF.

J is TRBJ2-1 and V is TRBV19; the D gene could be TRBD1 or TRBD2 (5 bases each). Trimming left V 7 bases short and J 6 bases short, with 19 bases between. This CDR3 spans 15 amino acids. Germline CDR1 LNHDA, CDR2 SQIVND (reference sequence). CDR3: CASKVGTATLNEQFF. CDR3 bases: TGTGCCAGTAAAGTAGGGACCGCCACACTCAATGAGCAGTTCTTC.

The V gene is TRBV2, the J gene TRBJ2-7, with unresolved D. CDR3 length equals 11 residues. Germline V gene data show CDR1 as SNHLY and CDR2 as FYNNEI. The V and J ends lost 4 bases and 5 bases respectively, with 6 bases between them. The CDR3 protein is CASSVGDEQYF. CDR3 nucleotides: TGTGCCAGCAGTGTTGGGGACGAGCAGTACTTC.

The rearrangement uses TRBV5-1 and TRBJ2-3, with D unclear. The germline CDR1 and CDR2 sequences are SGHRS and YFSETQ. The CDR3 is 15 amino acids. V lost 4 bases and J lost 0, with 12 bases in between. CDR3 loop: CASSPWKSSTDTQYF. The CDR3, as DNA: TGCGCCAGCAGCCCGTGGAAGTCAAGCACAGATACGCAGTATTTT.

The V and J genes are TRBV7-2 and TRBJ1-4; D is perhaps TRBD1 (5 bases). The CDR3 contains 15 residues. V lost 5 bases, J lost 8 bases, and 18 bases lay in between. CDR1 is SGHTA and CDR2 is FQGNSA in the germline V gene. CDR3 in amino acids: CASSEALGVNEKLFF. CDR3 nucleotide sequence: TGTGCCAGCAGCGAAGCACTGGGGGTGAACGAAAAACTGTTTTTT.

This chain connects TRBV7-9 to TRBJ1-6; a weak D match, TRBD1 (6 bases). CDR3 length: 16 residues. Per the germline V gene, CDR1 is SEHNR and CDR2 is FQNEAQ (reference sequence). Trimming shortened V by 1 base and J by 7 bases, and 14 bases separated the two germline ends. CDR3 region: CASSLGRGAKNSPLHF. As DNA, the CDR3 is TGTGCCAGCAGCTTAGGTCGGGGGGCGAAGAATTCACCCCTCCACTTT.

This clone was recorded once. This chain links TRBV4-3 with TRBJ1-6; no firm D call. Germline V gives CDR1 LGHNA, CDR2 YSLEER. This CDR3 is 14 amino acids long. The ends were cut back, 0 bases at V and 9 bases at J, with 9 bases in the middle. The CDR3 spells CASSQDPPRSPLHF. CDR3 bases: TGCGCCAGCAGCCAAGATCCCCCCCGTTCACCCCTCCACTTT.

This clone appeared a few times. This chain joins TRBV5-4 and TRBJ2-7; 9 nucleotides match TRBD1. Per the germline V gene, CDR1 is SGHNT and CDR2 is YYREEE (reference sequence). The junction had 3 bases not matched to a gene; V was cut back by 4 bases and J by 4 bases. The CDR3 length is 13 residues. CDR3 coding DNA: TGTGCCAGCAGCCCACAGGGGGCTTACGAGCAGTACTTC. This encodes CASSPQGAYEQYF.

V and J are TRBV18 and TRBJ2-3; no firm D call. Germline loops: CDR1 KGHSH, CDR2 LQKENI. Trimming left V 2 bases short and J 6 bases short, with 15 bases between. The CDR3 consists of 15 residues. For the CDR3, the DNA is TGTGCCAGCTCACCAGGCCCCCTCACCATGGATACGCAGTATTTT. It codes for CASSPGPLTMDTQYF.

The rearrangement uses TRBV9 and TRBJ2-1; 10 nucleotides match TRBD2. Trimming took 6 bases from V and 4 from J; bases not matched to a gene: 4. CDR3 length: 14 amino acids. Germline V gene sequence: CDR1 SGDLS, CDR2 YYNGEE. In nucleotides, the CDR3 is TGTGCCAGCAATAGCGGGGGGCCGTACAATGAGCAGTTCTTC. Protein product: CASNSGGPYNEQFF.

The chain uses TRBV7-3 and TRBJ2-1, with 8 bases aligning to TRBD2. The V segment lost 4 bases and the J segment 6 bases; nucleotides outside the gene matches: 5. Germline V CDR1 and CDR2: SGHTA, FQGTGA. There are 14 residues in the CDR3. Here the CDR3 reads CASSWGSGVNEQFF. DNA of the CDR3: TGTGCCAGCAGCTGGGGTAGCGGGGTCAATGAGCAGTTCTTC.

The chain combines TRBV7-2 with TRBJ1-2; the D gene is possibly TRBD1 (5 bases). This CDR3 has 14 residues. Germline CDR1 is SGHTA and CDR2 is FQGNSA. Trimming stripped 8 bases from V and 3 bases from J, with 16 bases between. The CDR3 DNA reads TGTGCCAGCTTCTCGCGACAGACCTACTATGGCTACACCTTC. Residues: CASFSRQTYYGYTF.

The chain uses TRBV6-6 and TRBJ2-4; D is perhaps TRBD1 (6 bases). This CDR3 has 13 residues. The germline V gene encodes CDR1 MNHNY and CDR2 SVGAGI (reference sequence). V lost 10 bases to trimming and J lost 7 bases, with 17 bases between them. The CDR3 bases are TGTGCCACCTCCGGGGCAGGGGAGAACATTCAGTACTTC. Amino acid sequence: CATSGAGENIQYF.

CDR3 sequence (DNA): TGTGCCAGCAGTTCCCACAGAGGAGGTGAAAAACTGTTTTTT. It yields the protein CASSSHRGGEKLFF. The chain uses TRBV28 and TRBJ1-4; no definite D call. CDR1 is MDHEN, CDR2 SYDVKM, per germline. The CDR3 consists of 14 residues. The germline V and J ends were trimmed by 4 bases and 7 bases, with 13 bases remaining between them.

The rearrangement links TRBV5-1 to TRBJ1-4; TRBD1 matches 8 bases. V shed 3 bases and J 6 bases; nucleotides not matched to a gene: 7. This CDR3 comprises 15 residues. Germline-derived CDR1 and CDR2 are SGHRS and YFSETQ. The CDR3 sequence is CASSSSGQDYEKLFF. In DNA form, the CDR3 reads TGCGCCAGCAGCTCGTCGGGACAGGACTATGAAAAACTGTTTTTT.

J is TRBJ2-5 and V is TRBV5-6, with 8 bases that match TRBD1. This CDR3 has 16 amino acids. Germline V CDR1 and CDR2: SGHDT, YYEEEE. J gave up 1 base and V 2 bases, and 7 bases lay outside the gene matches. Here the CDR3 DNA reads TGTGCCAGCAGCTTCGAACCCAGGGGGCCCCAAGAGACCCAGTACTTC. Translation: CASSFEPRGPQETQYF.